These 25 T cell receptor beta chains were sequenced from one sample in a study of regulatory T cells in long-lasting Graves disease. Both iRepertoire HTBI primers and Arm-PCR of CDR3 regions were used to build the TCR beta libraries. TCRdb re-called the multiplex PCR reads with MiXCR, one entry per CDR3 protein. The sample yields about 530,000 distinct CDR3 sequences, about 16% seen once. Time point: newly diagnosed GD, antithyroid drugs for less than 3 months. Preparation of the TCR library used RNA extracted from PBMCs. These records were also assigned to another study, of T cells in Graves' hyperthyroidism and ophthalmopathy.

This specimen was peripheral blood mononuclear cells (PBMCs), taken at new diagnosis, from a patient treated with antithyroid drugs. These receptors all come from a woman aged 40-60 years with Graves disease.

Regarding this clonotype: A read error may be the cause here, since a much bigger clone is one base away. The CDR3 does not close with the conserved phenylalanine or tryptophan, likely indicating a read error. The DNA is left out, because the CDR3 cannot be placed on it with certainty; the CDR3 is given as TCRdb lists it. The chain joins TRBV6-2 or TRBV6-3 to TRBJ2-7; no DNA check was done on the table's D call, TRBD1. The CDR3 length is 13 residues, termini included. Germline V gene lookup returns CDR1 MNHEY and CDR2 SVGEGT. The CDR3 loop reads CASRLPGSGRRYL.

This clonotype has a count of ten or more. The chain couples TRBV7-2 to TRBJ2-4, with D unresolved. V was cut by 5 bases and J by 7 bases, with 6 bases left in between. Germline CDR1 reads SGHTA; CDR2 reads FQGNSA. This CDR3 spans 11 amino acids. CDR3 residues: CASSGVNIQYF. The CDR3 coding sequence is TGTGCCAGCAGCGGGGTCAACATTCAGTACTTC.

This clonotype occurred a few times. The rearrangement links TRBV19 to TRBJ2-1; D is perhaps TRBD1 (6 bases). Looked up from germline, CDR1 is LNHDA and CDR2 is SQIVND (reference sequence). The CDR3 loop spans 11 amino acids. Trimming shortened V by 3 bases and J by 11 bases, and 8 bases separated the two germline ends. This CDR3 reads CASSMGHKQFF. The CDR3 DNA reads as TGTGCCAGTAGTATGGGACACAAGCAGTTCTTC.

This clonotype was recorded many times. The gene calls are TRBV6-5 and TRBJ1-2; D not certain. The germline V gene encodes CDR1 MNHEY and CDR2 SVGAGI. The CDR3 sequence is 14 residues long. Between the trimmed V and J ends, which lost 2 bases and 6 bases, there was a span of 13 bases. CDR3 sequence reads: CASSYRPGRHGYTF. The DNA of the CDR3 is TGTGCCAGCAGTTACCGGCCGGGGAGGCATGGCTACACCTTC.

The rearrangement links TRBV2 to TRBJ1-6, with D possibly being TRBD1 (6 bases). This CDR3 comprises 13 residues. Trimming pared 5 bases from V and 7 bases from J, leaving 9 bases between. Germline CDR1 reads SNHLY; CDR2 reads FYNNEI. CDR3 amino acids: CASSPGQNSPLHF. The CDR3 bases are TGTGCCAGCAGTCCCGGACAGAATTCACCCCTCCACTTT.

As to this clonotype: Being one base from a much bigger clone, this may be a read error. This rearrangement joins TRBV7-2 to TRBJ1-2; the D is unclear. The germline V and J ends were trimmed by 3 bases and 4 bases, with 9 bases remaining between them. Per germline, CDR1 SGHTA and CDR2 FQGNSA. The CDR3 contains 13 residues. The CDR3 nucleotides are TGTGCCAGCAGCTTCGAGTGGAGCTATGGCTACACCTTC. As protein: CASSFEWSYGYTF.

The gene calls are TRBV2 and TRBJ2-1; 10 positions agree with TRBD1. The J call may be mistaken, given a closer DNA end match to TRBJ2-3. The CDR3 contains 14 residues. Germline V gene data show CDR1 as SNHLY and CDR2 as FYNNEI. The CDR3 loop reads CASRGDRGKGTQYF. In DNA, the CDR3 is TGTGCCAGCAGAGGGGACAGGGGAAAGGGTACGCAGTATTTT.

Here the CDR3 DNA reads TGTGCCAGCAGCCGCCGGGACAACACCGGGGAGCTGTTTTTT. Protein sequence: CASSRRDNTGELFF. The chain recombines TRBV5-4 with TRBJ2-2, with D perhaps assigned TRBD1 or TRBD2 (5 bases each). This CDR3 comprises 14 residues. V was cut by 4 bases and J by 2 bases, with 9 bases left in between. Germline V gives CDR1 SGHNT, CDR2 YYREEE (reference sequence). Full variable domain (missing parts from reference TRBV5-4 and TRBJ2-2): ETGVTQSPTHLIKTRGQQVTLRCSSQSGHNTVSWYQQALGQGPQFIFQYYREEENGRGNFPPRFSGLQFPNYSSELNVNALELDDSALYLCASSRRDNTGELFFGEGSRLTVL.

This clonotype was detected a few times. This sequence joins TRBV6-9 and TRBJ2-6; perhaps TRBD2 as D (6 bases). This CDR3 has 20 amino acids. Trimming removed 4 bases at V and 1 base at J, with 23 bases between. Germline V gene data show CDR1 as MNHGY and CDR2 as SVAAGI. As DNA, the CDR3 is TGTGCCAGCAGTTTATTACCCCCGGAGGGTGGAGGGTCTGGGGCCAACGTCCTGACTTTC. It encodes CASSLLPPEGGGSGANVLTF.

This clonotype was counted many times. The chain links TRBV6-2 or TRBV6-3 to TRBJ2-7; D is ambiguous. Germline V gene lookup returns CDR1 MNHEY and CDR2 SVGEGT. Trimming took off 0 bases at V and 5 bases at J, with 11 bases between the two ends. The CDR3 loop spans 14 amino acids. CDR3 nucleotides: TGTGCCAGCAGTTACTCTACGAGTAGGAACGAGCAGTACTTC. This translates into CASSYSTSRNEQYF.

This clonotype was seen ten or more times. The rearrangement links TRBV5-1 to TRBJ2-3, with D tentatively TRBD1 or TRBD2 (5 bases each). V was trimmed by 5 bases and J by 0 bases, leaving 16 bases between them. Germline V gene lookup returns CDR1 SGHRS and CDR2 YFSETQ. The CDR3 runs 16 residues. For the CDR3, the DNA is TGCGCCAGCAGGCGAGGGGCCGGATCTAGCACAGATACGCAGTATTTT. This sequence encodes CASRRGAGSSTDTQYF.

This chain connects TRBV7-8 to TRBJ2-2; maybe TRBD1 (5 bases). CDR1 and CDR2 from the germline V gene are SGHVS and FQNEAQ. Trimming took off 4 bases at V and 4 bases at J, with 10 bases between the two ends. CDR3 length: 14 residues. DNA of the CDR3: TGTGCCAGCAGCTACCGACAGAGCACCGGGGAGCTGTTTTTT. Its protein is CASSYRQSTGELFF.

The table lists this clonotype with many counts. This chain links TRBV5-6 with TRBJ1-1, with a tentative D call TRBD1 (6 bases). The CDR3 totals 14 residues. Germline CDR1 is SGHDT and CDR2 is YYEEEE. Trimming took 7 bases from V and 6 from J, leaving 19 bases between them. Here the CDR3 DNA reads TGTGCCAGCCGTGAGGGGGGCCGATCCGCTGAAGCTTTCTTT. Protein: CASREGGRSAEAFF.

This clonotype was seen at least ten times. The V and J genes are TRBV2 and TRBJ1-2; maybe TRBD1 (5 bases). Germline values: CDR1 SNHLY, CDR2 FYNNEI. V was pared by 4 bases and J by 7 bases, with 13 bases between. This CDR3 spans 13 amino acids. In DNA form, the CDR3 reads TGTGCCAGCAGTGCCGGGGCGGGGACTGGCTACACCTTC. Its translation is CASSAGAGTGYTF.

A remark on this clonotype: A read error may be the cause here, since a much bigger clone is one base away. The chain combines TRBV5-1 with TRBJ1-1, with 9 bases lining up with TRBD1. Germline assignment: CDR1 SGHRS and CDR2 YFSETQ. The V gene end was trimmed by 5 bases and the J gene end by 1 base; junction bases not matched to a gene: 12. The CDR3 extends over 17 amino acids. The CDR3 is CASRTQGAVGENTEAFF. CDR3 bases: TGCGCCAGCAGAACACAGGGGGCGGTTGGGGAGAACACTGAAGCTTTCTTT.

The table lists this clonotype with many counts. The chain has TRBV11-3 and TRBJ1-3; D possibly corresponds to TRBD1 (6 bases). The V gene's germline CDR1 is SGHNT and CDR2 YENEEA. V gave up 1 base and J gave up 1 base, with 14 bases separating them. The CDR3 consists of 17 residues. CDR3 sequence (DNA): TGTGCCAGCAGCTTAGCTCCCGGACAGCTTTCTGGAAACACCATATATTTT. It specifies CASSLAPGQLSGNTIYF.

With regard to this clonotype: This CDR3 fails to terminate in the conserved phenylalanine or tryptophan, so it likely reflects a read error. The V call is TRBV19, the J call TRBJ1-1, with D tentatively TRBD1 (6 bases). The CDR3 consists of 15 residues. Germline CDR1 and CDR2: LNHDA and SQIVND (reference sequence). Trimming removed 7 bases at V and 1 base at J, with 16 bases between. The chain's CDR3 is CASTPWGAGNTEAFS. The CDR3 bases are TGTGCCAGTACCCCATGGGGGGCGGGGAACACTGAAGCTTTCTCT.

This clonotype was seen at least ten times. The chain has TRBV20-1 and TRBJ2-1; 7 nucleotides match TRBD2. CDR1 DFQATT and CDR2 SNEGSKA come from the germline V gene (reference sequence). The CDR3 contains 14 residues. V shed 6 bases and J 5 bases; nucleotides not matched to a gene: 10. For the CDR3, the DNA is TGCAGTGCCATAGCGGGCGGTCAGAACAATGAGCAGTTCTTC. Amino acids: CSAIAGGQNNEQFF.

This clonotype was counted a few times. A read error is possible here, since a much larger clone lies one base away. The genes are TRBV4-2 and TRBJ1-1; D call uncertain. The CDR3 is 12 residues long. Germline values: CDR1 LGHNA, CDR2 YNFKEQ. Trimming pared 0 bases from V and 6 bases from J, leaving 5 bases between. In DNA, the CDR3 is TGTGCCAGCAGCCAAGATGGGCCTGAAGCTTTCTTT. Translated: CASSQDGPEAFF.

The V and J genes are TRBV9 and TRBJ1-3; no definite D call. Trimming cost V 0 bases and J 0 bases, with 7 bases left between them. Germline V gene sequence: CDR1 SGDLS, CDR2 YYNGEE. This CDR3 has 15 residues. The chain's CDR3 is CASSVDADSGNTIYF. The DNA of the CDR3 is TGTGCCAGCAGCGTAGATGCAGACTCTGGAAACACCATATATTTT.

This sequence joins TRBV20-1 and TRBJ2-5, with no clear D. Germline loops: CDR1 DFQATT, CDR2 SNEGSKA (reference sequence). This CDR3 has 14 amino acids. V was cut by 2 bases and J by 1 base, with 11 bases left in between. CDR3 in DNA: TGCAGTGCTAGAATATCAAGGTTCCAAGAGACCCAGTACTTC. This translates into CSARISRFQETQYF.

This clonotype appeared many times. This chain uses TRBV27 with TRBJ2-7; D is uncertain. The germline V gene encodes CDR1 MNHEY and CDR2 SMNVEV (reference sequence). Trimming took 5 bases from V and 4 from J, leaving 6 bases between them. The CDR3 runs 11 residues. CDR3 in DNA: TGTGCCAGCAGTAACGGATACGAGCAGTACTTC. This gives the protein CASSNGYEQYF.

The chain employs TRBV28 and TRBJ1-1; 7 nucleotides match TRBD1. V was clipped by 1 base and J by 4 bases; unmatched bases: 3. Germline CDR1 is MDHEN and CDR2 is SYDVKM. CDR3 length equals 14 residues. As DNA, the CDR3 is TGTGCCAGCAGTTTATCAGGGGGGTTCACTGAAGCTTTCTTT. It is translated as CASSLSGGFTEAFF.

This clonotype showed up many times. The gene calls are TRBV15 and TRBJ2-7; maybe TRBD2 (6 bases). CDR3 size: 13 residues. CDR1 and CDR2 from the germline V gene are LNHNV and YYDKDF (reference sequence). Trimming took 3 bases from V and 7 from J, leaving 13 bases between them. As DNA, the CDR3 is TGTGCCACCAGCAGGGTTACGGCGGGGGAGCAGTACTTC. This gives the protein CATSRVTAGEQYF.

In its sample, this clonotype was seen many times. CDR3 sequence (DNA): TGTGCCAGCAGCTCTAGGACAGGTTTGAACACTGAAGCTTTCTTT. Its translation is CASSSRTGLNTEAFF. The chain couples TRBV5-8 to TRBJ1-1; the match to TRBD1 covers 7 bases. Trimming cost V 3 bases and J 0 bases; bases outside gene matches: 5. Germline lookup yields CDR1 SGHTS and CDR2 YDEGEE. This CDR3 is built from 15 residues.